Presented here are 16 T cell receptor beta chains from one specimen sequenced in a study of neurological immune-mediated disorders (dated by TCRdb to about 2019). The receptor library was made with 5' RACE. For sequencing, an Illumina HiSeq 2500 was employed. The public reads were reprocessed in TCRdb via fastp at Q25 and MiXCR, keeping in-frame beta chains. Rows matching on CDR3 protein sequence are summarized as one entry with the most common DNA and genes. The sample table lists tens of thousands of distinct CDR3 sequences, 6.2% of them with a count of one. 45% to 50% of the sample belongs to the ten largest clones. The specimen was CD8+ T cells from blood. The receptors shown here come from a young man in good health.

The table lists this clonotype with many counts. V is TRBV5-1 and J is TRBJ2-2; tentative D call: TRBD2 (5 bases). CDR1 SGHRS and CDR2 YFSETQ come from the germline V gene. Trimming took 4 bases from V and 4 from J, leaving 17 bases between them. This CDR3 comprises 16 residues. This chain's CDR3 is CASSPQFGVSTGELFF. In nucleotides, the CDR3 is TGCGCCAGCAGCCCACAGTTCGGGGTGTCCACCGGGGAGCTGTTTTTT.

This clonotype showed up many times. The chain recombines TRBV12-3 or TRBV12-4 with TRBJ2-2; D unclear. Trimming took off 6 bases at V and 6 bases at J, with 5 bases between the two ends. The CDR3 is made up of 11 amino acids. CDR3 loop: CASSPPGELFF. The CDR3 DNA follows: TGTGCCAGCAGCCCACCCGGGGAGCTGTTTTTT.

This clonotype showed up many times. The V call is TRBV20-1, the J call TRBJ2-7; the D gene is possibly TRBD2 (6 bases). Germline V gene lookup returns CDR1 DFQATT and CDR2 SNEGSKA (reference sequence). The CDR3 spans 12 residues. With 6 bases removed from V and 4 bases from J, the gap between germline ends came to 13 bases. CDR3 sequence (DNA): TGCAGTGCAAAAGGGACTTCATACGAGCAGTACTTC. This gives the protein CSAKGTSYEQYF.

The chain recombines TRBV4-2 with TRBJ2-7; D not resolved. Trimming removed 8 bases from V and 2 bases from J, with 19 bases in between. The CDR3 is made up of 15 amino acids. Germline V gene lookup returns CDR1 LGHNA and CDR2 YNFKEQ. CDR3 coding DNA: TGTGCCAGCTCCTCTAACTTGGAAAGCCCCTACGAGCAGTACTTC. It is translated as CASSSNLESPYEQYF.

This clonotype occurred once. A much larger clone differs from this one at a single base, so this may be a read error. The chain employs TRBV7-6 and TRBJ2-1; TRBD2 is a possible D gene (5 bases). The CDR3 is 15 residues long. The germline V gene has CDR1 SGHVS and CDR2 FNYEAQ. V was clipped by 6 bases and J by 3 bases, with 15 bases between them. The CDR3 protein is CASRVEEGLYNEQFF. CDR3 in DNA: TGTGCCAGCAGGGTGGAGGAAGGCCTCTACAATGAGCAGTTCTTC. Combining the CDR3 with reference TRBV7-6 and TRBJ2-1 gives the whole variable domain GAGVSQSPRYKVTKRGQDVALRCDPISGHVSLYWYRQALGQGPEFLTYFNYEAQQDKSGLPNDRFSAERPEGSISTLTIQRTEQRDSAMYRCASRVEEGLYNEQFFGPGTRLTVL.

The chain carries TRBV12-3 or TRBV12-4 and TRBJ1-2, with no clear D. The CDR3 spans 16 residues. Trimming left V 9 bases short and J 6 bases short, with 26 bases between. DNA for the CDR3: TGTGCCAGTCTTGGACTCCTAGGTGGGAGAGCGAATGGCTACACCTTC. Protein: CASLGLLGGRANGYTF.

This clonotype was seen at least ten times. This chain joins TRBV9 and TRBJ2-1; D tentatively reads TRBD1 or TRBD2 (5 bases each). CDR1 and CDR2 from the germline V gene are SGDLS and YYNGEE. The CDR3 has 13 residues. V gave up 3 bases and J gave up 5 bases, with 9 bases separating them. The CDR3 sequence is CASSAGQNNEQFF. The CDR3 DNA reads TGTGCCAGCAGCGCGGGGCAGAACAATGAGCAGTTCTTC.

Ten or more counts support this clonotype. V and J are TRBV7-9 and TRBJ2-7; D possibly matches TRBD1 or TRBD2 (5 bases each). Between the trimmed V and J ends, which lost 0 bases and 3 bases, there was a span of 6 bases. CDR1 is SEHNR, CDR2 FQNEAQ, per germline (reference sequence). The CDR3 has 13 amino acids. This chain's CDR3 is CASSLAGDYEQYF. CDR3 sequence (DNA): TGTGCCAGCAGCTTAGCGGGGGACTACGAGCAGTACTTC.

This clonotype was recorded at least ten times. This chain joins TRBV5-1 and TRBJ2-7, with D uncertain. CDR3 length: 13 residues. CDR1 is SGHRS and CDR2 is YFSETQ in the germline V gene. V was clipped by 7 bases and J by 0 bases, with 11 bases between them. The CDR3 reads CASRQDLSYEQYF. The CDR3 nucleotides are TGCGCCAGCCGGCAGGATCTCTCCTACGAGCAGTACTTC.

This clonotype was seen many times. The rearrangement uses TRBV19 and TRBJ1-1, with D uncertain. CDR3 size: 13 residues. The V gene lost 6 bases and the J gene lost 3 bases, with 11 bases spanning the gap. Germline CDR1 is LNHDA and CDR2 is SQIVND (reference sequence). In nucleotides, the CDR3 is TGTGCCAGTAGACCACAGATCGACACTGAAGCTTTCTTT. Its translation: CASRPQIDTEAFF.

This clonotype came up many times. The V call is TRBV4-1, the J call TRBJ2-7; D not certain. Germline CDR1 and CDR2: MGHRA and YSYEKL. Trimming removed 0 bases from V and 2 bases from J, with 14 bases in between. The CDR3 extends over 16 amino acids. The CDR3 DNA reads as TGCGCCAGCAGCCAAGATCGGACGGGCGAGGCCTACGAGCAGTACTTC. It is translated as CASSQDRTGEAYEQYF.

This clonotype was counted ten times or more. CDR3: CASSLATGFNEQFF. The DNA of the CDR3 is TGTGCCAGCAGCTTAGCCACGGGGTTCAATGAGCAGTTCTTC. The chain combines TRBV7-6 with TRBJ2-1; tentative D call: TRBD2 (5 bases). Germline CDR1 is SGHVS and CDR2 is FNYEAQ. V was cut by 0 bases and J by 6 bases, with 9 bases left in between. The CDR3 runs to 14 residues.

Many counts were recorded for this clonotype. The rearrangement uses TRBV5-8 and TRBJ2-2, with D possibly being TRBD2 (7 bases). The CDR3 contains 16 residues. Trimming removed 0 bases at V and 7 bases at J, with 16 bases between. Germline assignment: CDR1 SGHTS and CDR2 YDEGEE. In nucleotides, the CDR3 is TGTGCCAGCAGCTTGGTTCCCGGGGGGCATGACGGGGAGCTGTTTTTT. Protein sequence: CASSLVPGGHDGELFF.

This clonotype was picked up many times. This may stem from a read error, because a much larger clone lies one nucleotide away. The rearrangement joins TRBV4-2 to TRBJ2-3; a weak D match, TRBD2 (6 bases). CDR3 length: 15 residues. CDR1 and CDR2 from the germline V gene are LGHNA and YNFKEQ. CDR3: CASSLGRGALDTRYF. The CDR3 DNA is TGTGCCAGCAGCCTGGGGCGGGGAGCTCTAGATACGCGGTATTTT.

This clonotype was picked up many times. The J gene is TRBJ2-1, the V gene TRBV5-1; 7 bases map to TRBD2. Losses at the gene ends were 1 base for V and 4 bases for J; bases not matched to a gene: 17. Looked up from germline, CDR1 is SGHRS and CDR2 is YFSETQ. The CDR3 loop spans 19 amino acids. The CDR3 is CASSLSGILGGGVYNEQFF. CDR3 in DNA: TGCGCCAGCAGCTTGTCGGGGATCTTGGGGGGGGGTGTGTACAATGAGCAGTTCTTC.

This clonotype showed up many times. The chain links TRBV5-1 to TRBJ1-5; maybe TRBD1 (6 bases). The CDR3 covers 20 residues. Germline V gene lookup returns CDR1 SGHRS and CDR2 YFSETQ. Trimming stripped 8 bases from V and 5 bases from J, with 35 bases between. The CDR3 nucleotides are TGCGCCAGTGTCCATAAGGGGACAAGAGGAAGCACGGGGGTTTATCAGCCCCAGCATTTT. As protein: CASVHKGTRGSTGVYQPQHF.